These T cell receptor beta chains were read from a single sample in a study of vaccination and CD4 T cells after COVID-19. TCRdb redid the calling of the PCR reads with MiXCR, one entry per CDR3 protein. The sample records approximately 19,000 distinct CDR3 sequences, about 56% being singletons. No antigens are known for them. The sequenced material came from CD4+ T cells from blood, cultured in vitro. Source of these receptors: a human donor who had recovered from COVID-19. The CDR3 runs from the conserved cysteine through the conserved F or W. The D gene is left open where the match is weak. The size entry is marked missing in some rows and otherwise reads once, few, many or a size class.

v_gene	abundance	j_gene	d_gene	CDR3nt	CDR3aa
TRBV6-1	NA	TRBJ1-5	TRBD1	TGTGCCAGCTCCCCGGACAGGGTTTCTCAGCCCCAGCATTTT	CASSPDRVSQPQHF
TRBV6-5	NA	TRBJ2-4	TRBD1	TGTGCCAGCAGTTTACAGGGGGCACCCAAAAACATTCAGTACTTC	CASSLQGAPKNIQYF
TRBV15	NA	TRBJ2-5	NA	TGTGCCACCAGCAGATCTTTACCCGAGACCCAGTACTTC	CATSRSLPETQYF
TRBV19	NA	TRBJ1-1	NA	TGTGCCAGTAGTATGGGGCGGAACACTGAAGCTTTCTTT	CASSMGRNTEAFF
TRBV7-6	NA	TRBJ2-5	NA	TGTGCCAGCAGCTTAGGTGGGACGGACCAAGAGACCCAGTACTTC	CASSLGGTDQETQYF
TRBV11-2	NA	TRBJ2-7	NA	TGTGTCAGCAGCCCTTCTATAGGGAGAGTCTCCTACGAGCAGTACTTC	CVSSPSIGRVSYEQYF
TRBV7-6	NA	TRBJ2-1	TRBD2	TGTGCCAGCAGCTTATCGGGGGGTTACAATGAGCAGTTCTTC	CASSLSGGYNEQFF
TRBV27	few	TRBJ1-2	TRBD1	TGTGCCAGCAGTAATACGGACAGGGGACGGGAGGGCTACACCTTC	CASSNTDRGREGYTF
TRBV6-2/TRBV6-3	NA	TRBJ2-3	TRBD1	TGTGCCAGCAGTTACGACAGGGGAAACACAGATACGCAGTATTTT	CASSYDRGNTDTQYF
TRBV5-1	NA	TRBJ1-1	NA	TGCGCCAGCAGCGGCGGGGGGGCTAGGACTGAAGCTTTCTTT	CASSGGGARTEAFF
TRBV24-1	NA	TRBJ1-5	NA	TGTGCCACCAGTGATTGGGGAAGCAATCAGCCCCAGCATTTT	CATSDWGSNQPQHF
TRBV7-6	NA	TRBJ2-7	NA	TGTGCCAGCAGCTCCTTCCGGGACACAGCCGGCGAGCAGTACTTC	CASSSFRDTAGEQYF
TRBV7-9	NA	TRBJ2-7	NA	TGTGCCAGCAGCTTAGCAGGGACCGAGCAGTACTTC	CASSLAGTEQYF
TRBV7-9	NA	TRBJ1-1	NA	TGTGCCAGCAGTCGGTTCAACACTGAAGCTTTCTTT	CASSRFNTEAFF
TRBV11-3	NA	TRBJ2-2	NA	TGTGCCAGCAGCTTAGGGGCCAGGGGTCTAAACACCGGGGAGCTGTTTTTT	CASSLGARGLNTGELFF
TRBV20-1	few	TRBJ1-2	TRBD1	TGCAGTGCTAGACAGGGGGTCGGGGGCTACACCTTC	CSARQGVGGYTF
TRBV7-2	NA	TRBJ1-2	NA	TGTGCCAGCAGCTTAGGGACGGCGAGCTATGGCTACACCTTC	CASSLGTASYGYTF
TRBV20-1	NA	TRBJ2-7	NA	TGCAGTGCTAGAGTTGGGACACTTGACTACGAGCAGTACTTC	CSARVGTLDYEQYF
TRBV2	NA	TRBJ1-5	NA	TGTGCCAGCAGTTCCCGAGGCCCCAATCAGCCCCAGCATTTT	CASSSRGPNQPQHF
TRBV2	few	TRBJ1-2	NA	TGTGCCAGCAGTGAAGCTAGGTATGGCTACACCTTC	CASSEARYGYTF
TRBV20-1	few	TRBJ1-1	NA	TGCAGTGGTACCGGGACACGGAACACTGAAGCTTTCTTT	CSGTGTRNTEAFF
TRBV27	NA	TRBJ1-1	NA	TGTGCCAGCGGCGTACTTGGCACTGAAGCTTTCTTT	CASGVLGTEAFF
TRBV7-9	NA	TRBJ2-7	NA	NA	CASSFGQGSTFRF
TRBV6-2/TRBV6-3	once	TRBJ1-2	NA	TGTGCCAGCAGGGACCGGGATTTAAATGGCTACACCTTC	CASRDRDLNGYTF
TRBV20-1	NA	TRBJ2-7	TRBD2	TGCAGTGCTAGGGTTAGCGGGAGGGGCTACGAGCAGTACTTC	CSARVSGRGYEQYF
TRBV7-2	few	TRBJ1-2	NA	TGTGCCAGCAGCTCGGACGGGTATGGCTACACCTTC	CASSSDGYGYTF
TRBV11-2	few	TRBJ1-2	NA	TGTGCCAGCAGCTTAGAGGGGAGGAATGGCTACACCTTC	CASSLEGRNGYTF
TRBV5-1	NA	TRBJ2-5	TRBD2	TGCGCCAGCAGCCTATGGACTAGCGGGAGGGGGCAAGAGACCCAGTACTTC	CASSLWTSGRGQETQYF
TRBV6-2/TRBV6-3	NA	TRBJ2-1	NA	TGTGCCAGCAAACTCCGGGGGCGGCCTACTTTCAATGAGCAGTTCTTC	CASKLRGRPTFNEQFF
TRBV15	NA	TRBJ1-1	NA	TGTGCCACCAGGGCCGACAGTGAAACTGAAGCTTTCTTT	CATRADSETEAFF
TRBV24-1	few	TRBJ2-1	TRBD2	TGTGCCACCAGTGCCGGGACTAGCGGGCAAATTGAGCAGTTCTTC	CATSAGTSGQIEQFF
TRBV19	NA	TRBJ2-3	NA	TGTGCCAGTAGTCCTACAGGGTCAGATACGCAGTATTTT	CASSPTGSDTQYF
TRBV5-6	NA	TRBJ1-1	NA	TGTGCCAGCAGTTCGTGGGGGGCAACGCCCGGCACTGAAGCTTTCTTT	CASSSWGATPGTEAFF
TRBV7-8	few	TRBJ1-2	TRBD1	TGTGCCAGCAGCTCAGGGGGGGGATTGAGGGGCTACACCTTC	CASSSGGGLRGYTF
TRBV7-9	NA	TRBJ1-6	NA	TGTGCCAGCAGCCCCGGGTCTCTAGAAACCCTCCACTTT	CASSPGSLETLHF
TRBV2	NA	TRBJ2-3	NA	TGTGCCAGCAGTAAATCCGATACGCAGTATTTT	CASSKSDTQYF
TRBV7-2	NA	TRBJ1-1	NA	TGTGCCAGCAGCTTAGGGGGACGCCCGAACACTGAAGCTTTCTTT	CASSLGGRPNTEAFF
TRBV7-2	NA	TRBJ1-5	TRBD1	TGTGCCAGCAGCCCGACAGGGACAAATCAGCCCCAGCATTTT	CASSPTGTNQPQHF
TRBV19	NA	TRBJ1-1	TRBD1	TGTGCCAGTAGTTTTGGACAGGGCACTGAAGCTTTCTTT	CASSFGQGTEAFF
TRBV19	NA	TRBJ2-7	NA	TGTGCCAGTAGTACCCAAGGGTATGTAGGCGAGCAGTACTTC	CASSTQGYVGEQYF
TRBV28	NA	TRBJ1-2	NA	TGTGCCAGCAGTTTACGGGAGGCCTACACCTTC	CASSLREAYTF
TRBV11-3	NA	TRBJ2-7	TRBD2	TGTGCCAGCAGGGCGACTAGCGGTTCCTACGAGCAGTACTTC	CASRATSGSYEQYF
TRBV6-1	NA	TRBJ2-3	NA	TGTGCCAGCAGTGAAGGGGCCACTCGGGTGGGTACGCAGTATTTT	CASSEGATRVGTQYF
TRBV4-3	NA	TRBJ2-7	NA	TGCGCCAGCAGCCAAGTGGCGGGTGAGGGGTACGAGCAGTACTTC	CASSQVAGEGYEQYF
TRBV19	NA	TRBJ2-2	NA	TGTGCCAGTAGTATAGTGGGAGGCGGGGAGCTGTTTTTT	CASSIVGGGELFF
TRBV4-2	few	TRBJ1-1	TRBD1	TGTGCCAGCAGCCAAGATTTGACAGCGACAGGGCGTTATGTAGCTTTCTTT	CASSQDLTATGRYVAFF